This T cell receptor (beta chain) was captured by sequencing in a study of beta chain features in type 1 diabetes (dated by TCRdb to the late 2010s). Regarding the complete study: No differences in mean age, gender distribution, total cell number or subset yield were found between patients and healthy donors. A total of approximately 99,000,000 sorted cells were examined across all samples, and RNA yield correlated strongly with the number of cells per subset. In the study, TCRB repertoires of sorted circulating CD4+ T cell subsets from recently diagnosed type 1 diabetes patients were compared with those of matched healthy donors. Whereas all 28 donors provided naive and central memory subsets, regulatory and stem cell-like memory subsets were isolated from just 8 patients and roughly 8 healthy donors.

Each donor gave one peripheral blood draw, averaging approximately 0.11 L, which was collected into heparinised tubes. Naive, central memory, regulatory and stem cell-like memory CD4+ T cells were sorted on a BD FACSAria II using a panel including CD45RO, CCR7, CD25, CD127, CD95 and CD27. All sorted populations exceeded 95% purity. PBMCs were separated immediately by Lymphoprep density gradient centrifugation and were stained directly, without being cultured. To minimize batch effects, samples were stained and sorted in pairs, one healthy donor with one patient per experiment. The entire isolated RNA was reverse transcribed using the High Capacity cDNA Reverse Transcription Kit, and thus expressed TCRB transcripts were sequenced. Deep immunoSEQ sequencing was applied to naive, central memory and regulatory T cell samples, giving an average of roughly 3.5 million total reads per sample. After sorted cells were lysed in RLT buffer, RNA was extracted with DNase-treated RNeasy Micro or Mini kits, with the choice depending on cell number. To prevent cross-contamination, every cell subset was processed on its own, while patient and healthy donor samples were processed together. The immunoSEQ multiplex PCR was used to amplify TCRB sequences from cDNA, yielding 87-bp fragments that span the CDR3 region. Sequencing of the amplicons was performed on the Illumina HiSeq platform. As for how the authors treated the data: Synthetic template baselines were used to correct PCR bias computationally, reads within Hamming distance 2 were collapsed together, and singletons that could not be merged were discarded. Reads were aligned against IMGT so that V, D and J genes, CDR3 length and insertions or deletions at six rearrangement sites could be assigned. Within each subset, clonotype counts were normalized to sorted cell number, after which true diversity and Gini coefficients were computed with the tcR R package. The overlap coefficient, calculated on TCRB nucleotide sequences, was used to measure repertoire sharing. As a proxy for the pre-selection repertoire, out-of-frame TCRB sequences from naive cells were analyzed. This immuneACCESS table, as held by TCRdb, lists in-frame sequences with V and J called but not all clones. Of the missing ones, under half trace to an unresolved V gene in checked studies; the others have no known cause. The D gene and trimming were derived from the DNA, and the V and J assignments and clone size from that table. In all, the sample holds 500,000 to 650,000 clones, and about an eighth of those were seen once. Together, the top ten hold around 0.12% of the sample.

Points the paper makes about the study in general: Naive, central memory and regulatory TCRB repertoires appeared to be more alike among patients than among healthy donors. Type 1 diabetes patients showed a moderate but significant shortening of TCRB CDR3 length in all four CD4+ subsets. At VDJ recombination sites, patients with type 1 diabetes made fewer insertions and deleted more nucleotides, a pattern implying thymic rearrangement abnormalities. PCR may preferentially amplify shorter templates, but because patient and control samples were amplified and corrected together, any resulting skew would affect both groups equally. Because the HLA sub-analyses included only small numbers of individuals, any influence of HLA type on TCRB rearrangement was left unresolved. Because cDNA was sequenced instead of genomic DNA, highly expressing activated cells could be over-represented, though the groups showed no difference in activation or CD3 levels.

The CDR3 holds 17 amino acids from the cysteine to the phenylalanine. Only the CDR3 region is kept as DNA, spanning 51 bases read in frame from base 1. The germline V gene yields SGHTA for CDR1 and FQGTGA for CDR2. In the case of this clone: No cognate antigen has been identified for it. One end of the junction varies from germline; a read error may be responsible.

The sample taken for sequencing was naive CD4+ T cells from blood. The meaning of the sample's cell subset or site label: true naive CD4+ T cells. The sequence links TRBV7-3 to TRBJ2-1, with the D gene not confidently named. The TCR was taken from a man aged 25 to 40 with type 1 diabetes. CDR3 sequence: CASSLTYVPFSYNEQFF. The DNA reads TGTGCCAGCAGTTTAACGTATGTCCCCTTCTCCTACAATGAGCAGTTCTTC.